This T cell receptor beta chain was recovered during a study of control samples from healthy donors and cancer patients. The CDR3 is made up of 13 amino acids. Between the trimmed V and J ends, which lost 7 bases and 1 base, there was a span of 10 bases. Per the germline V gene, CDR1 is LNHDA and CDR2 is SQIVND (reference sequence). The table came from immunoSEQ multiplex PCR; TCRdb's copy has only in-frame clones and leaves some out. The sample lists about 130,000 clones, 75% to 95% occurring once. This sequence originates from a man aged 40-49 years in good health. The sequencing input was blood. The J gene is TRBJ1-1, the V gene TRBV19, with D uncertain. The CDR3 is CASTHQTNTEAFF. The DNA for the CDR3 is TGTGCCAGTACCCATCAGACGAACACTGAAGCTTTCTTT.